The 19 T cell receptor beta chains given below trace back to one sample, sequenced in a study of T cell changes during pregnancy in multiple sclerosis. The method was immunoSEQ multiplex PCR; TCRdb's version includes in-frame clones alone and lacks a portion of them. This repertoire shows around 60,000 clones, roughly nine tenths found once; its top ten account for 2.5%. The sequences come from peripheral blood, collected in the first trimester of pregnancy. These receptors all stem from a female donor with multiple sclerosis, enrolled in a pregnancy study.

V and J are TRBV7-2 and TRBJ2-3; 15 positions agree with TRBD2. This CDR3 is 19 amino acids long. Looked up from germline, CDR1 is SGHTA and CDR2 is FQGNSA. Unmatched junction bases numbered 8, after V lost 4 bases and J lost 0 bases. The CDR3 sequence: CASSYPGTSGRSSTDTQYF. Here the CDR3 DNA reads TGTGCCAGCAGCTACCCCGGGACTAGCGGGAGGAGTAGCACAGATACGCAGTATTTT.

The rearrangement joins TRBV6-5 to TRBJ2-7; 8 bases are a match to TRBD1. V was pared by 5 bases and J by 6 bases, with 12 bases of the junction left unmatched. The CDR3 totals 15 residues. The germline V gene has CDR1 MNHEY and CDR2 SVGAGI. CDR3 in amino acids: CASSPLDRDLAEQYF. CDR3 coding DNA: TGTGCCAGCAGTCCCCTGGACAGGGACCTGGCCGAGCAGTACTTC.

CDR3 sequence: CASSQDTDQNTQYF. In DNA, the CDR3 is TGTGCCAGCAGCCAAGATACAGACCAAAATACGCAGTATTTT. This chain uses TRBV4-2 with TRBJ2-3, with D hard to call. Germline V gene data show CDR1 as LGHNA and CDR2 as YNFKEQ. V was shortened by 0 bases and J by 7 bases, with 11 bases between the two germline ends. The CDR3 is 14 amino acids.

J is TRBJ2-7 and V is TRBV7-8; 8 nucleotides agree with TRBD2. The CDR3 runs 14 residues. V shed 7 bases and J 0 bases; nucleotides not matched to a gene: 5. CDR1 and CDR2 (germline): SGHVS, FQNEAQ. The CDR3 here is CASKGGRSSYEQYF. CDR3 in DNA: TGTGCCAGCAAAGGCGGGAGGTCCTCCTACGAGCAGTACTTC. Using reference TRBV7-8 and TRBJ2-7 for the parts outside the CDR3, the full variable domain is GAGVSQSPRYKVAKRGQDVALRCDPISGHVSLFWYQQALGQGPEFLTYFQNEAQLDKSGLPSDRFFAERPEGSVSTLKIQRTQQEDSAVYLCASKGGRSSYEQYFGPGTRLTVT.

V is TRBV30 and J is TRBJ2-2, with a tentative D call TRBD2 (5 bases). Germline values: CDR1 GTSNPN, CDR2 SVGIG (reference sequence). V was cut by 2 bases and J by 5 bases, with 15 bases left in between. This CDR3 comprises 15 residues. The CDR3 reads CAWSLVRGGTGELFF. The CDR3 DNA sequence: TGTGCCTGGAGTCTCGTCCGGGGTGGAACCGGGGAGCTGTTTTTT.

The chain recombines TRBV7-2 with TRBJ2-1; TRBD1 might be the D (5 bases). CDR3 size: 12 residues. Trimming removed 5 bases from V and 9 bases from J, with 11 bases in between. Germline CDR1 and CDR2: SGHTA and FQGNSA. Here the CDR3 reads CASSASRVEQFF. Here the CDR3 DNA reads TGTGCCAGCAGCGCTTCCAGGGTTGAGCAGTTCTTC.

The chain carries TRBV18 and TRBJ2-7; D not resolved. Trimming removed 3 bases at V and 3 bases at J, with 12 bases between. Germline V CDR1 and CDR2: KGHSH, LQKENI. The CDR3 consists of 14 residues. The CDR3 coding sequence is TGTGCCAGCTCACCTTCCGGTATACTCTACGAGCAGTACTTC. Translating it yields CASSPSGILYEQYF.

The chain combines TRBV7-2 with TRBJ2-3; 7 bases map to TRBD1. The germline CDR1 and CDR2 sequences are SGHTA and FQGNSA. J gave up 0 bases and V 5 bases, and 8 bases lay outside the gene matches. There are 16 residues in the CDR3. The CDR3 is CASSTRQGSSTDTQYF. The CDR3 DNA sequence: TGTGCCAGCAGCACTAGACAGGGCTCTAGCACAGATACGCAGTATTTT. The entire variable domain, with the rest obtained from reference TRBV7-2 and TRBJ2-3, is as follows: GAGVSQSPSNKVTEKGKDVELRCDPISGHTALYWYRQSLGQGLEFLIYFQGNSAPDKSGLPSDRFSAERTGGSVSTLTIQRTQQEDSAVYLCASSTRQGSSTDTQYFGPGTRLTVL.

This chain links TRBV19 with TRBJ2-1, with TRBD2 as a possible D gene (5 bases). The length of the CDR3 is 16 residues. The germline V gene encodes CDR1 LNHDA and CDR2 SQIVND (reference sequence). V was clipped by 3 bases and J by 9 bases, with 21 bases between them. CDR3 in DNA: TGTGCCAGTAGTATCCAGCCCATCCCCGCTGGAGGTGAGCAGTTCTTC. Protein: CASSIQPIPAGGEQFF.

The CDR3 sequence is CASRLQGAGNQPQHF. CDR3 coding DNA: TGTGCCAGCAGGTTACAGGGGGCTGGCAATCAGCCCCAGCATTTT. This chain joins TRBV6-1 and TRBJ1-5; 9 bases map to TRBD1. CDR3 length equals 15 residues. The germline gives CDR1 MNHNS, CDR2 SASEGT. V lost 6 bases to trimming and J lost 2 bases; unmatched junction nucleotides: 5.

The V gene is TRBV7-9, the J gene TRBJ2-7, with 7 nucleotides matching TRBD2. This CDR3 region has 13 residues. V lost 5 bases and J lost 7; bases outside the gene matches: 8. Germline assignment: CDR1 SEHNR and CDR2 FQNEAQ (reference sequence). The CDR3 is CASSPPLATEQYF. The CDR3 nucleotides read TGTGCCAGCAGCCCCCCACTAGCGACTGAGCAGTACTTC.

The sample holds one count of this clone. The chain joins TRBV27 to TRBJ2-3; TRBD2 agrees at 9 bases. The germline V gene has CDR1 MNHEY and CDR2 SMNVEV (reference sequence). V shed 4 bases and J 4 bases; nucleotides not matched to a gene: 3. This CDR3 has 14 residues. Here the CDR3 reads CASSWVAGADTQYF. The CDR3 nucleotides read TGTGCCAGCAGTTGGGTAGCGGGGGCAGATACGCAGTATTTT.

This rearrangement joins TRBV7-2 to TRBJ1-4, with 7 bases that match TRBD1. The CDR3 runs 14 residues. V was clipped by 1 base and J by 8 bases; unmatched bases: 4. Looked up from germline, CDR1 is SGHTA and CDR2 is FQGNSA. The DNA for the CDR3 is TGTGCCAGCAGCTTAGGACAGGGAGCCGAAAAACTGTTTTTT. Translating it yields CASSLGQGAEKLFF.

The rearrangement links TRBV19 to TRBJ1-1; tentative D call: TRBD1 (6 bases). The CDR3 extends over 12 amino acids. Germline V gene data show CDR1 as LNHDA and CDR2 as SQIVND (reference sequence). The V and J ends lost 9 bases and 10 bases respectively, with 18 bases between them. CDR3 DNA sequence: TGTGCCAGCCGGGAGGGGGGAAATGGAGCTTTCTTT. Its protein is CASREGGNGAFF.

The chain is built from TRBV12-5 and TRBJ2-7; TRBD2 aligns across 11 bases. The trim removed 0 bases at V and 6 bases at J, leaving 7 bases unmatched. The CDR3 covers 16 residues. The germline V gene encodes CDR1 LGHNT and CDR2 FRNRAP. This CDR3 is CASGLVRASGRIEQYF. The DNA of the CDR3 is TGTGCTAGTGGTTTGGTACGGGCTAGCGGGAGGATCGAGCAGTACTTC.

The chain uses TRBV10-2 and TRBJ2-5, with 8 bases lining up with TRBD2. This CDR3 comprises 15 residues. Germline V gives CDR1 WSHSY, CDR2 SAAADI. J was trimmed by 4 bases and V by 4 bases; bases with no gene match: 8. The DNA of the CDR3 is TGCGCCAGCAGTGTTTTCGGGGGGGCCGGAGAGACCCAGTACTTC. Translated, it gives CASSVFGGAGETQYF.

This clone was found once. CDR3 sequence reads: CASSVHTTEHTQYF. The CDR3 nucleotides are TGTGCCAGCAGTGTTCATACGACAGAACATACGCAGTATTTT. The chain recombines TRBV6-1 with TRBJ2-3; weak D call: TRBD1 (5 bases). V was shortened by 4 bases and J by 7 bases, with 15 bases between the two germline ends. The CDR3 consists of 14 residues. Germline loops: CDR1 MNHNS, CDR2 SASEGT.

In its sample, this clone was seen once. The rearrangement joins TRBV7-2 to TRBJ2-3; TRBD2 matches 7 bases. The CDR3 runs to 16 residues. V lost 5 bases and J lost 3; bases outside the gene matches: 11. Germline V gene data show CDR1 as SGHTA and CDR2 as FQGNSA. In DNA, the CDR3 is TGTGCCAGCAGCGCTTACGGGGGAGGGAAGACAGATACGCAGTATTTT. It codes for CASSAYGGGKTDTQYF.

The sample holds one count of this clone. The chain joins TRBV30 to TRBJ2-5, with 7 nucleotides matching TRBD2. V shed 3 bases and J 2 bases; nucleotides not matched to a gene: 6. CDR1 GTSNPN and CDR2 SVGIG come from the germline V gene (reference sequence). This CDR3 is 14 amino acids long. The CDR3 DNA reads TGTGCCTGGAGCGGGGGGATCATGCAAGAGACCCAGTACTTC. Protein sequence: CAWSGGIMQETQYF. Based on the CDR3 plus reference TRBV30 and TRBJ2-5, the full variable domain is SQTIHQWPATLVQPVGSPLSLECTVEGTSNPNLYWYRQAAGRGLQLLFYSVGIGQISSEVPQNLSASRPQDRQFILSSKKLLLSDSGFYLCAWSGGIMQETQYFGPGTRLLVL.